A selection of T cell receptor beta chains follows, all from one sample in a study. MiXCR was run by TCRdb on the RT-PCR reads, yielding one entry per CDR3 protein. In the table there are about 680,000 distinct CDR3 sequences, approximately 15% of which are singletons. Material for sequencing was memory CD4+ T cells from blood. Source of these receptors: a female donor in good health, serving as a healthy control. Each CDR3 is given with its conserved first and last residue. The D gene is left open where the match is weak. The size entry is marked missing in some rows and otherwise reads once, few, many or a size class.

j_call	v_call	d_call	clone_size	cdr3_aa	cdr3_nt
TRBJ2-5	TRBV7-2	.	.	CASSSTRTDETQYF	TGTGCCAGCAGCTCTACAAGGACCGACGAGACCCAGTACTTC
TRBJ1-5	TRBV20-1	.	many	CSAHFTANQPQHF	TGCAGTGCCCATTTCACAGCGAATCAGCCCCAGCATTTT
TRBJ1-5	TRBV24-1	.	many	CATSEGGMHQPQHF	TGTGCCACCAGTGAAGGAGGGATGCATCAGCCCCAGCATTTT
TRBJ2-1	TRBV5-1	.	once	CASSGEGDEQFF	TGCGCCAGCAGCGGAGAGGGGGATGAGCAGTTCTTC
TRBJ2-1	TRBV4-2	.	.	CASSQQPGPDEQFF	TGTGCCAGCAGCCAACAGCCGGGCCCCGATGAGCAGTTCTTC
TRBJ2-7	TRBV4-2	.	many	CASSQGAARDEQYF	TGTGCCAGCAGCCAAGGGGCCGCTCGTGACGAGCAGTACTTC
TRBJ1-5	TRBV19	.	.	CASSILAVADQPQHF	TGTGCCAGTAGTATTCTCGCGGTGGCGGATCAGCCCCAGCATTTT
TRBJ2-3	TRBV12-3/TRBV12-4	.	many	CASSLLQGSTDTQYF	TGTGCCAGCAGTTTACTCCAGGGTAGCACAGATACGCAGTATTTT
TRBJ2-1	TRBV12-3/TRBV12-4	.	few	CASSPEAYNEQFF	TGTGCCAGCAGTCCAGAGGCCTACAATGAGCAGTTCTTC
TRBJ1-5	TRBV15	TRBD1	.	CATSTGTESNQPQHF	TGTGCCACCAGTACCGGGACAGAGAGCAATCAGCCCCAGCATTTT
TRBJ1-1	TRBV29-1	TRBD1	many	CSGRDRNTEAFF	TGCAGCGGCCGGGACAGGAACACTGAAGCTTTCTTT
TRBJ2-7	TRBV7-2	.	.	CASSVAREEYEQYF	TGTGCCAGCAGTGTGGCGCGGGAAGAGTACGAGCAGTACTTC
TRBJ1-2	TRBV12-3/TRBV12-4	.	many	CASSIQGFEGYTF	TGTGCCAGCAGCATCCAGGGGTTCGAAGGCTACACCTTC
TRBJ2-3	TRBV6-5	TRBD2	.	CASSTGLAGKTQYF	TGTGCCAGCAGTACCGGACTAGCGGGGAAAACGCAGTATTTT
TRBJ1-1	TRBV6-2/TRBV6-3	.	many	CASSYPKLNTEAFF	TGTGCCAGCAGTTACCCGAAATTGAACACTGAAGCTTTCTTT
TRBJ2-3	TRBV11-2	.	.	CASSNRVFWDTQYF	TGTGCCAGCAGTAACAGGGTATTTTGGGATACGCAGTATTTT
TRBJ2-2	TRBV6-1	.	.	CASSEVGRITGELFF	TGTGCCAGCAGTGAAGTTGGCAGAATTACCGGGGAGCTGTTTTTT
TRBJ2-1	TRBV24-1	TRBD2	.	CATSDLQAGGYNEQFF	TGTGCCACCAGTGATTTGCAAGCGGGGGGCTACAATGAGCAGTTCTTC
TRBJ2-2	TRBV6-7	TRBD1	.	CASSYLRGTGETGELFF	TGTGCCAGCAGTTACCTGCGTGGGACAGGGGAGACCGGGGAGCTGTTTTTT
TRBJ2-7	TRBV7-2	.	.	CASSLVGGTGELYF	TGTGCCAGCAGCTTAGTAGGAGGCACCGGGGAGCTGTACTTC
TRBJ1-2	TRBV20-1	.	.	CSAKEGMVDYTF	TGCAGTGCTAAAGAGGGGATGGTTGACTACACCTTC
TRBJ2-5	TRBV29-1	.	many	CSVETTGSGTQYF	TGCAGCGTTGAAACCACAGGGTCGGGAACCCAGTACTTC
TRBJ2-1	TRBV24-1	.	few	CATSDWVDYNEQFF	TGTGCCACCAGTGATTGGGTTGACTACAATGAGCAGTTCTTC
TRBJ1-1	TRBV12-3/TRBV12-4	.	few	CASSFSVRNTEAFF	TGTGCCAGCAGTTTTTCTGTTAGGAACACTGAAGCTTTCTTT
TRBJ1-5	TRBV6-5	.	few	CASSAIGSNQPQHF	TGTGCCAGCAGCGCTATAGGGAGCAATCAGCCCCAGCATTTT
TRBJ1-2	TRBV5-8	.	.	CASSFGAGSNYGYTF	TGTGCCAGCAGCTTCGGGGCAGGCTCTAACTATGGCTACACCTTC
TRBJ2-3	TRBV9	.	.	CASNVSQVMDTQYF	TGTGCCAGCAACGTATCCCAGGTTATGGATACGCAGTATTTT
TRBJ1-2	TRBV6-5	.	many	CASSYSGDLYGYTF	TGTGCCAGCAGTTACTCAGGGGACCTCTATGGCTACACCTTC
TRBJ2-3	TRBV5-1	.	.	CASSPRPPPPADTQYF	TGCGCCAGCAGCCCACGACCGCCTCCCCCCGCAGATACGCAGTATTTT
TRBJ2-7	TRBV29-1	.	.	CSVEVRQPVREQYF	TGCAGCGTTGAGGTGCGTCAGCCGGTACGGGAGCAGTACTTC
TRBJ2-7	TRBV20-1	TRBD2	few	CSARLHRGTSGRQKNEQYF	TGCAGTGCTAGATTACATAGGGGGACTAGCGGGAGACAAAAGAACGAGCAGTACTTC
TRBJ2-5	TRBV12-3/TRBV12-4	TRBD2	.	CASSLVAGGVETQYF	TGTGCCAGCAGTTTGGTAGCGGGAGGGGTGGAGACCCAGTACTTC
TRBJ1-5	TRBV28	.	few	CASRPPRGLFDQPQHF	TGTGCCAGCAGGCCCCCCCGGGGGCTCTTCGATCAGCCCCAGCATTTT
TRBJ1-2	TRBV3-1	.	few	CASSQTLTTVYYGYTF	TGTGCCAGCAGCCAGACCTTAACAACAGTTTACTATGGCTACACCTTC
TRBJ2-1	TRBV5-6	.	many	CASSPRNPEHNEQFF	TGTGCCAGCAGCCCCAGGAACCCGGAGCACAATGAGCAGTTCTTC
TRBJ2-7	TRBV24-1	TRBD2	.	CATSDSLAGGVHEQYF	TGTGCCACCAGTGATTCATTAGCGGGAGGTGTCCACGAGCAGTACTTC
TRBJ1-1	TRBV27	TRBD1	few	CATSPWDRDEAFF	TGTGCCACGTCCCCTTGGGACAGGGATGAAGCTTTCTTT
TRBJ2-4	TRBV7-2	TRBD2	.	CASSLPRTSGGEGIQYF	TGTGCCAGCAGCTTACCCCGGACTAGCGGGGGGGAGGGCATTCAGTACTTC
TRBJ1-2	TRBV24-1	.	.	CATSDPSRGYTF	TGTGCCACCAGTGACCCCTCCCGCGGCTACACCTTC
TRBJ2-3	TRBV27	.	many	CASSLQRRGTQYF	TGTGCCAGCAGTTTACAAAGACGGGGTACGCAGTATTTT
TRBJ2-5	TRBV12-3/TRBV12-4	.	.	CASSLKPTGTQYF	TGTGCCAGCAGTTTAAAGCCAACTGGGACCCAGTACTTC
TRBJ1-1	TRBV29-1	.	few	CSVQQGPMNTEAFF	TGCAGCGTCCAACAGGGACCCATGAACACTGAAGCTTTCTTT
TRBJ2-2	TRBV6-6	.	.	CASSYAPASSGELFF	TGTGCCAGCAGTTACGCTCCAGCTAGTTCCGGGGAGCTGTTTTTT
TRBJ2-1	TRBV12-3/TRBV12-4	.	many	CASGRNEQFF	TGTGCCAGCGGACGAAATGAGCAGTTCTTC
TRBJ1-6	TRBV5-4	.	.	CASSSPRANSPLHF	TGTGCCAGCAGCTCCCCGAGGGCTAATTCACCCCTCCACTTT
TRBJ2-7	TRBV20-1	TRBD2	few	CSARVQRELGEQYF	TGCAGTGCTAGAGTCCAGCGGGAGTTGGGCGAGCAGTACTTC
TRBJ1-4	TRBV20-1	.	few	CSAKGGATNEKLFF	TGCAGTGCTAAGGGGGGAGCAACTAATGAAAAACTGTTTTTT
TRBJ1-2	TRBV18	.	.	CASSPLDDDGYTF	TGTGCCAGCTCACCACTGGACGATGATGGCTACACCTTC
TRBJ2-1	TRBV3-1	.	few	CASSQDRAGRKQFF	TGTGCCAGCAGCCAAGATCGGGCAGGTCGAAAGCAGTTCTTC
TRBJ1-1	TRBV9	.	few	CASSALPGSGTEAFF	TGTGCCAGCAGCGCCCTCCCAGGGTCCGGCACTGAAGCTTTCTTT
TRBJ1-6	TRBV5-1	TRBD1	many	CASSLDRGSPLHF	TGCGCCAGCAGCTTGGACAGGGGTTCACCCCTCCACTTT
TRBJ2-5	TRBV6-5	.	few	CASSLWQGETQYF	TGTGCCAGCAGTCTGTGGCAGGGGGAGACCCAGTACTTC
TRBJ2-3	TRBV7-6	.	.	CASSQLFGDTQYF	TGTGCCAGCAGCCAACTATTTGGCGATACGCAGTATTTT
TRBJ2-5	TRBV12-3/TRBV12-4	.	many	CASSFREQETQYF	TGTGCCAGCAGTTTCCGGGAACAAGAGACCCAGTACTTC
TRBJ2-1	TRBV28	.	.	CASSLSFGNHEQFF	TGTGCCAGCAGTTTATCTTTCGGGAACCATGAGCAGTTCTTC
TRBJ2-5	TRBV7-2	.	.	CASSRDRISWETQYF	TGTGCCAGCAGCCGCGACAGGATATCATGGGAGACCCAGTACTTC
TRBJ2-1	TRBV5-1	TRBD2	.	CASSSGLAGDRQFF	TGCGCCAGCAGCTCAGGACTAGCGGGAGATCGGCAGTTCTTC
TRBJ1-4	TRBV20-1	.	.	CSASGKINEKLFF	TGCAGTGCTAGTGGCAAGATAAATGAAAAACTGTTTTTT
TRBJ2-3	TRBV9	TRBD2	many	CASSVAVSGGTSTDTQYF	TGTGCCAGCAGCGTAGCTGTTAGCGGGGGGACTAGCACAGATACGCAGTATTTT
TRBJ2-4	TRBV20-1	.	many	CSARVGSLAKNIQYF	TGCAGTGCTAGAGTAGGTAGTCTAGCCAAAAACATTCAGTACTTC